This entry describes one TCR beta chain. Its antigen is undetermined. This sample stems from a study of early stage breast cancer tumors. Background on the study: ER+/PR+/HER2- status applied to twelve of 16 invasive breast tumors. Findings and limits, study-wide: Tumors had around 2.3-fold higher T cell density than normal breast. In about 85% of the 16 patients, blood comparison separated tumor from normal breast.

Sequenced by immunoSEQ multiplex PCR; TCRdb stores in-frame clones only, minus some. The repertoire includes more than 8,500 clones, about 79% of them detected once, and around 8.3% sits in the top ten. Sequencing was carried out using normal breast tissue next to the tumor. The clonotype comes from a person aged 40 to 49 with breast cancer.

The DNA for the CDR3 is TGTGCCAGTAGTATAAAGACGGGGCTCTACGAGCAGTACTTC. Translating gives CASSIKTGLYEQYF. The chain employs TRBV19 and TRBJ2-7; D is possibly TRBD1 or TRBD2 (5 bases each). V was pared by 2 bases and J by 3 bases, with 11 bases between. Germline loops: CDR1 LNHDA, CDR2 SQIVND (reference sequence). The CDR3 spans 14 residues.